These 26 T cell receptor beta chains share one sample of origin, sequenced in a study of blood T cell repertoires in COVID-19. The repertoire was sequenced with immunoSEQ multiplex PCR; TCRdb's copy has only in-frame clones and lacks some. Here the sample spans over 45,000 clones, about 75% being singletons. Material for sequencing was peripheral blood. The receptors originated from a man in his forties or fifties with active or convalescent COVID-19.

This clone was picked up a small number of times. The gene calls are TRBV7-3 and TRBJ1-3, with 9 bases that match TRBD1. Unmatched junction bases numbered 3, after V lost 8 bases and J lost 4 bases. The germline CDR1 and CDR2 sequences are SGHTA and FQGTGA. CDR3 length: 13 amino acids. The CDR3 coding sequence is TGTGCCAGCGGGACAGGGTCCGGAAACACCATATATTTT. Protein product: CASGTGSGNTIYF. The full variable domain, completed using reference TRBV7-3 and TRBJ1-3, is GAGVSQTPSNKVTEKGKYVELRCDPISGHTALYWYRQSLGQGPEFLIYFQGTGAADDSGLPNDRFFAVRPEGSVSTLKIQRTERGDSAVYLCASGTGSGNTIYFGEGSWLTVV.

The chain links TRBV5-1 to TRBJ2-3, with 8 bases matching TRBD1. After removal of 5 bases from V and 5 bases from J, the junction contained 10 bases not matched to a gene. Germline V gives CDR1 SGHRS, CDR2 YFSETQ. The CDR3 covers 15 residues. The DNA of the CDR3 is TGCGCCAGCAGTTTTACAGGGGGAGTTGGAGATACGCAGTATTTT. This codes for CASSFTGGVGDTQYF.

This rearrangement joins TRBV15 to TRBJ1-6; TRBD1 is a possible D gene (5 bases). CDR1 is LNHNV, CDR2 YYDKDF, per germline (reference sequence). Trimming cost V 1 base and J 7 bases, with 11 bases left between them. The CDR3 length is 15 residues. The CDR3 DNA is TGTGCCACCAGCAGAGTGGCCAGGGTGAATTCACCCCTCCACTTT. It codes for CATSRVARVNSPLHF.

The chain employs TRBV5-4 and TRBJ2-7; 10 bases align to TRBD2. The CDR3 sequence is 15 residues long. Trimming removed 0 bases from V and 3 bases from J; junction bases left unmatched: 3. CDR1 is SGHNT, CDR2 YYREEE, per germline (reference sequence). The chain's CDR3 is CASSLGGLAVYEQYF. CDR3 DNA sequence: TGTGCCAGCAGCTTGGGTGGACTAGCGGTCTACGAGCAGTACTTC.

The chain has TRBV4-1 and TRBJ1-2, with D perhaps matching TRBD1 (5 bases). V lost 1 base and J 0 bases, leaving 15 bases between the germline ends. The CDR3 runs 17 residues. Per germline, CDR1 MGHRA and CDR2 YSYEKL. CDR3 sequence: CASSQVIRTTTNYGYTF. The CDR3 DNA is TGCGCCAGCAGCCAAGTTATCCGGACAACAACTAACTATGGCTACACCTTC.

CDR3 coding DNA: TGTGCCAGCAGCCACGACAGGGTCTACGAGCAGTACTTC. The encoded protein is CASSHDRVYEQYF. The chain is built from TRBV27 and TRBJ2-7; 7 nucleotides match TRBD1. Germline loops: CDR1 MNHEY, CDR2 SMNVEV (reference sequence). Germline trimming cut 6 bases from V and 3 bases from J; bases unmatched to any gene: 5. This CDR3 region has 13 residues.

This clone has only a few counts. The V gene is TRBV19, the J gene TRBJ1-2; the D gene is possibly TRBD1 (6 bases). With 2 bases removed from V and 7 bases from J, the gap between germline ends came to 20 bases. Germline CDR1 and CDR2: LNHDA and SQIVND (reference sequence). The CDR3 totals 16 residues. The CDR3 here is CASSISAGVSAVGYTF. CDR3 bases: TGTGCCAGTAGTATATCCGCAGGGGTTAGTGCCGTTGGCTACACCTTC.

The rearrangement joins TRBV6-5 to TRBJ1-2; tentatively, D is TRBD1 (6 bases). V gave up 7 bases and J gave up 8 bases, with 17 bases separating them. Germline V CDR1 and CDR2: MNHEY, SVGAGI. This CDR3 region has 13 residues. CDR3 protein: CASTRGGGIGYTF. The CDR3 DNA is TGTGCCAGCACCCGGGGGGGCGGGATCGGCTACACCTTC.

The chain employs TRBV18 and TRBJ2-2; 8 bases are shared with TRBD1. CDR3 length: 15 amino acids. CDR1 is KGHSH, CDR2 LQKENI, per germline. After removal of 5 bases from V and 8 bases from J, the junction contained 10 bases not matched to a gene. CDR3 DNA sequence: TGTGCCAGCTCAACCCCTGACAGGGGAACAGGGGAGCTGTTTTTT. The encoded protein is CASSTPDRGTGELFF.

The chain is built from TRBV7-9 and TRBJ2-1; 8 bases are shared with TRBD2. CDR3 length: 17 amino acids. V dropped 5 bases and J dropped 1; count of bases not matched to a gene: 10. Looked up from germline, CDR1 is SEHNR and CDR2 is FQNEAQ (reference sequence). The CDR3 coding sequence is TGTGCCAGCAGCACACAGAGCGGGGGTCTATCCTACAATGAGCAGTTCTTC. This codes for CASSTQSGGLSYNEQFF.

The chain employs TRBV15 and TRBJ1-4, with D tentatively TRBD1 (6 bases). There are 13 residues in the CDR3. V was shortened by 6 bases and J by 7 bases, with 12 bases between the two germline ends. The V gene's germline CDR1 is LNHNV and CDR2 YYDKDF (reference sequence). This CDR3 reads CATSPEGVEKLFF. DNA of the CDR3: TGTGCCACCAGTCCTGAGGGGGTTGAAAAACTGTTTTTT.

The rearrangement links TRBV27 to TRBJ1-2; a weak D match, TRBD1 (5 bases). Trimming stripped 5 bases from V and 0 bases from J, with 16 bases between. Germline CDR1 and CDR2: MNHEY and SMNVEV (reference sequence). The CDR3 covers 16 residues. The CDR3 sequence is CASSNLGRGANYGYTF. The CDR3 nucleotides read TGTGCCAGCAGTAATCTGGGGCGGGGAGCTAACTATGGCTACACCTTC.

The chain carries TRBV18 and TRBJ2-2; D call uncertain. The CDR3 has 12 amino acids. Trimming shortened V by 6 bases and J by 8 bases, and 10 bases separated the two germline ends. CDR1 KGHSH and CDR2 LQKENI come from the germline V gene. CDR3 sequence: CASSQKLGELFF. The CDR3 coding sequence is TGTGCCAGCTCTCAAAAGCTGGGGGAGCTGTTTTTT.

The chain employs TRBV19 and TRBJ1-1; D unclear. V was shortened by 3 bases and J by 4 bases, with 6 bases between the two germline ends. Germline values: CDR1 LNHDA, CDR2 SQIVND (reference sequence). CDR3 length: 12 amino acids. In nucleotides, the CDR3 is TGTGCCAGTAGTATCTCCCCCACTGAAGCTTTCTTT. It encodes CASSISPTEAFF. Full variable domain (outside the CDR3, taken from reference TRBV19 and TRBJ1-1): DGGITQSPKYLFRKEGQNVTLSCEQNLNHDAMYWYRQDPGQGLRLIYYSQIVNDFQKGDIAEGYSVSREKKESFPLTVTSAQKNPTAFYLCASSISPTEAFFGQGTRLTVV.

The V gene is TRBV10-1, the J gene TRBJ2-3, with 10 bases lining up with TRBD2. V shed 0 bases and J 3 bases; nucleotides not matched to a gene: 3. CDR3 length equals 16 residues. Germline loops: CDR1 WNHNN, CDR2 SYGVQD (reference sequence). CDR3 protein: CASSESLAGATDTQYF. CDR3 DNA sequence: TGCGCCAGCAGTGAGTCCCTAGCGGGGGCAACAGATACGCAGTATTTT.

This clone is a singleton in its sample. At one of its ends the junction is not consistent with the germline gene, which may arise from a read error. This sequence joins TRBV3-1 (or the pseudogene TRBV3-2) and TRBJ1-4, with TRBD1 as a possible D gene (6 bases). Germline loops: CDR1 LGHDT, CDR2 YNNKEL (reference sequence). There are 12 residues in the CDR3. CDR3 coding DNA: TGTGCCAGCAGCCAAGATCTGAGGACAGCAGTTTTT. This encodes CASSQDLRTAVF.

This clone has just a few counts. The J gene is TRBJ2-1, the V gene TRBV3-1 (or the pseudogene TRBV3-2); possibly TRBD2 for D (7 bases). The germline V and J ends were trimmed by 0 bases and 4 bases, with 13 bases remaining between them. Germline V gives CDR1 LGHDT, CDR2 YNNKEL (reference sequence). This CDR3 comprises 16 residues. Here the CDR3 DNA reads TGTGCCAGCAGCCAAGACGGAGGGGGGGCGTACAATGAGCAGTTCTTC. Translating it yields CASSQDGGGAYNEQFF.

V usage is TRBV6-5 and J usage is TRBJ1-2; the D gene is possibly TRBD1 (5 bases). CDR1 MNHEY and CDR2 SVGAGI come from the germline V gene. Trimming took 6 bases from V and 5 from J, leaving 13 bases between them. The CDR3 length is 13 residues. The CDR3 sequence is CASSPGQRYGYTF. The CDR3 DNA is TGTGCCAGCAGCCCAGGACAACGGTATGGCTACACCTTC.

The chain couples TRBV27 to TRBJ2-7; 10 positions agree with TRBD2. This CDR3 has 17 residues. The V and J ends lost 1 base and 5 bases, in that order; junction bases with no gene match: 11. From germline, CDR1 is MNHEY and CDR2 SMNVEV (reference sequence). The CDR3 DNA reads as TGTGCCAGCAGTTTATTCCGCCGAGTTAGCGGGAGGAACGAGCAGTACTTC. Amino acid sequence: CASSLFRRVSGRNEQYF.

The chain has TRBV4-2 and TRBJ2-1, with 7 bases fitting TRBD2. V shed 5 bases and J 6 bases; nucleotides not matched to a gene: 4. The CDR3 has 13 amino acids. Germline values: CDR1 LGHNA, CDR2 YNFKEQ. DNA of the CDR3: TGTGCCAGCAGCTCGGGGGGATTCAATGAGCAGTTCTTC. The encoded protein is CASSSGGFNEQFF.

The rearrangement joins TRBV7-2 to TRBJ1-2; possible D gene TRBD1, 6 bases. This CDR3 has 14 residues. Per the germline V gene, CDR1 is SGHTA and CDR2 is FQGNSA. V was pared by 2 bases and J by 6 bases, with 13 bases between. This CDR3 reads CASSLLVQGHGYTF. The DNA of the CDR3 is TGTGCCAGCAGCTTACTGGTACAGGGTCATGGCTACACCTTC.

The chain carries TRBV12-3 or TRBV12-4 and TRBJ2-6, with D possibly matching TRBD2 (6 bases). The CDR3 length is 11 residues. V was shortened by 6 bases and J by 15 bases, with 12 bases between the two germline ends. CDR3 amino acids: CASRFGGDLTF. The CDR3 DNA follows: TGTGCCAGCAGGTTCGGAGGGGACCTGACTTTC.

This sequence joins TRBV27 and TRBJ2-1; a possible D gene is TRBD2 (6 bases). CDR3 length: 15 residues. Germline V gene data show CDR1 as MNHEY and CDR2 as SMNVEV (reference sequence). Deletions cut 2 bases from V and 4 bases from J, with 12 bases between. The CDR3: CASSLAGTGYNEQFF. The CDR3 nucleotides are TGTGCCAGCAGTTTAGCCGGGACTGGTTACAATGAGCAGTTCTTC.

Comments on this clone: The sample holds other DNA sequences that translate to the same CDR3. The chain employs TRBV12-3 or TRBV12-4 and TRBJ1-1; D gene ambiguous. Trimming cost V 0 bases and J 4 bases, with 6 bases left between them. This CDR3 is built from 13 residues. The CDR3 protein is CASSLAGGTEAFF. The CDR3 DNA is TGTGCCAGCAGTTTAGCGGGAGGCACTGAAGCTTTCTTT.

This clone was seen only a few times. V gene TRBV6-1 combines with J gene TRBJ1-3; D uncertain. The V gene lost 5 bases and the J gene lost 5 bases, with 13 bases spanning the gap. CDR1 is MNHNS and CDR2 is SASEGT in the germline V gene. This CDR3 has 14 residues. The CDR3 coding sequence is TGTGCCAGCAGTTTCGAAGGCGGTCGAAACACCATATATTTT. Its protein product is CASSFEGGRNTIYF.

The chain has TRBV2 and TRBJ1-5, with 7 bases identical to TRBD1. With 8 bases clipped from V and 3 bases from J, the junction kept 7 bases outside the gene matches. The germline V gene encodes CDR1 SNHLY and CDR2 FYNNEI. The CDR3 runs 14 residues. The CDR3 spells CASVQGRNNQPQHF. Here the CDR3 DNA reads TGTGCCAGCGTACAGGGGAGGAACAATCAGCCCCAGCATTTT.